The 24 T cell receptor beta chains reported below all come from one sample, sequenced in a study of blood T cell repertoires in COVID-19. Data came from immunoSEQ multiplex PCR; TCRdb stores just in-frame clones and leaves some out. The sample has approximately 270,000 clones, about 91% seen once. Material: peripheral blood. These TCRs come from an elderly man with acute or convalescent COVID-19.

The V and J genes are TRBV27 and TRBJ1-6, with D uncertain. V was pared by 3 bases and J by 0 bases, with 6 bases between. The CDR3 sequence is 15 residues long. From germline, CDR1 is MNHEY and CDR2 SMNVEV (reference sequence). The CDR3 nucleotides read TGTGCCAGCAGTTTGTCGAGCTCCTATAATTCACCCCTCCACTTT. It yields the protein CASSLSSSYNSPLHF.

The V gene is TRBV27, the J gene TRBJ2-1, with TRBD1 identical over 7 bases. J was trimmed by 3 bases and V by 0 bases; bases with no gene match: 8. CDR3 length: 17 amino acids. Germline CDR1 and CDR2: MNHEY and SMNVEV (reference sequence). CDR3 DNA: TGTGCCAGCAGTTTATCGATCGACAGGGCCTTCTACAATGAGCAGTTCTTC. Translating gives CASSLSIDRAFYNEQFF.

V gene TRBV19 combines with J gene TRBJ2-1, with 8 nucleotides matching TRBD2. The CDR3 is 13 residues long. CDR1 and CDR2 from the germline V gene are LNHDA and SQIVND (reference sequence). The V segment lost 8 bases and the J segment 3 bases; nucleotides outside the gene matches: 3. CDR3 amino acids: CASRGGYYNEQFF. In nucleotides, the CDR3 is TGTGCCAGTCGGGGGGGGTACTACAATGAGCAGTTCTTC.

The J gene is TRBJ2-1, the V gene TRBV5-4; unclear D gene. This CDR3 contains 16 residues. Trimming shortened V by 3 bases and J by 0 bases, and 13 bases separated the two germline ends. Germline CDR1 SGHNT, CDR2 YYREEE (reference sequence). The CDR3 nucleotides are TGTGCCAGCAGCTCCTTAGGCGGAAGCTCCTACAATGAGCAGTTCTTC. Its protein is CASSSLGGSSYNEQFF. The whole variable domain, remainder taken from reference TRBV5-4 and TRBJ2-1, is ETGVTQSPTHLIKTRGQQVTLRCSSQSGHNTVSWYQQALGQGPQFIFQYYREEENGRGNFPPRFSGLQFPNYSSELNVNALELDDSALYLCASSSLGGSSYNEQFFGPGTRLTVL.

The rearrangement links TRBV28 to TRBJ1-3; the D is unclear. The CDR3 totals 13 residues. The V gene's germline CDR1 is MDHEN and CDR2 SYDVKM. The V end lost 6 bases, the J end lost 0 bases, and 6 bases lay between the germline ends. The CDR3 bases are TGTGCCAGCAGAATTAGCTCTGGAAACACCATATATTTT. Translating it yields CASRISSGNTIYF.

CDR3 loop: CASSPRPTVGGSYEQYF. CDR3 DNA sequence: TGCGCCAGCAGCCCCCGACCTACGGTGGGAGGGTCCTACGAGCAGTACTTC. V and J are TRBV5-1 and TRBJ2-7; 7 bases line up with TRBD2. CDR1 and CDR2 (germline): SGHRS, YFSETQ. V trimming: 4 bases; J trimming: 1 base; junction bases outside the gene matches: 14. The CDR3 totals 17 residues.

The chain employs TRBV19 and TRBJ2-4, with D unclear. The germline gives CDR1 LNHDA, CDR2 SQIVND (reference sequence). The CDR3 consists of 13 residues. Trimming left V 3 bases short and J 5 bases short, with 8 bases between. CDR3 sequence (DNA): TGTGCCAGTAGTATGGGCCAGGAAAACATTCAGTACTTC. Encoded protein: CASSMGQENIQYF.

The chain has TRBV7-3 and TRBJ2-1; D remains unclear. The germline V gene encodes CDR1 SGHTA and CDR2 FQGTGA. The CDR3 is 12 residues long. V shed 2 bases and J shed 8 bases, with 7 bases lying between them. In nucleotides, the CDR3 is TGTGCCAGCAGCTTAGTCGGAGATGAGCAGTTCTTC. This encodes CASSLVGDEQFF.

The CDR3 DNA reads TGTGCCAGCAGTTTAGCGACAATTAATCAGCCCCAGCATTTT. Its protein product is CASSLATINQPQHF. The genes are TRBV28 and TRBJ1-5; D uncertain. CDR3 size: 14 residues. In germline, CDR1 is MDHEN, CDR2 SYDVKM. Between the trimmed V and J ends, which lost 2 bases and 4 bases, there was a span of 9 bases.

This CDR3 reads CASSVGAGVAKNIQYF. For the CDR3, the DNA is TGTGCCAGCAGCGTAGGAGCGGGGGTAGCCAAAAACATTCAGTACTTC. This chain connects TRBV9 to TRBJ2-4; 8 positions agree with TRBD2. The length of the CDR3 is 16 residues. The germline gives CDR1 SGDLS, CDR2 YYNGEE. The V gene end was trimmed by 0 bases and the J gene end by 0 bases; junction bases not matched to a gene: 2.

The V and J genes are TRBV25-1 and TRBJ1-5; 9 nucleotides agree with TRBD1. Trimming cost V 6 bases and J 4 bases; bases outside gene matches: 1. This CDR3 is built from 13 residues. Germline V lookup: CDR1 MGHDK, CDR2 SYGVNS. The CDR3 loop reads CASRGQGNQPQHF. CDR3 nucleotide sequence: TGTGCCAGCAGGGGACAGGGTAATCAGCCCCAGCATTTT.

This chain links TRBV11-1 with TRBJ2-3, with 8 positions matching TRBD2. The trim removed 9 bases at V and 0 bases at J, leaving 8 bases unmatched. This CDR3 comprises 15 residues. CDR1 and CDR2 (germline): SGHAT, FQDESV (reference sequence). The CDR3 DNA reads as TGTGCCAGTCGACCTAGCGGGTTTAGCACAGATACGCAGTATTTT. Encoded protein: CASRPSGFSTDTQYF.

In this sample, this clone turned up a few times. V usage is TRBV2 and J usage is TRBJ2-1; 8 bases line up with TRBD2. The trim removed 2 bases at V and 11 bases at J, leaving 17 bases unmatched. Looked up from germline, CDR1 is SNHLY and CDR2 is FYNNEI. CDR3 length equals 17 residues. Here the CDR3 DNA reads TGTGCCAGCAGTGAACGGCAGTCAAGTTCGGGAGGGAATCAGCAGTTCTTC. Its translation is CASSERQSSSGGNQQFF.

The chain joins TRBV7-2 to TRBJ2-7; D might be TRBD2 (5 bases). CDR1 and CDR2 from the germline V gene are SGHTA and FQGNSA. V lost 5 bases and J 6 bases, leaving 29 bases between the germline ends. This CDR3 is 18 amino acids long. CDR3 nucleotide sequence: TGTGCCAGCAGCCACCCTTTGATCTTCGGGGTAAAGGCAGTCGAGCAGTACTTC. It encodes CASSHPLIFGVKAVEQYF.

This clone is a singleton in its sample. The rearrangement uses TRBV27 and TRBJ2-1; 9 bases are shared with TRBD2. With 3 bases clipped from V and 4 bases from J, the junction kept 7 bases outside the gene matches. The germline gives CDR1 MNHEY, CDR2 SMNVEV (reference sequence). The CDR3 sequence is 16 residues long. CDR3 region: CASSLLTSGLYNEQFF. DNA of the CDR3: TGTGCCAGCAGTTTGTTAACTAGCGGGCTTTACAATGAGCAGTTCTTC.

The chain joins TRBV11-2 to TRBJ2-7; weak D call: TRBD1 (5 bases). V was trimmed by 6 bases and J by 3 bases, leaving 15 bases between them. Germline V CDR1 and CDR2: SGHAT, FQNNGV. This CDR3 comprises 14 residues. The CDR3 region has the DNA TGTGCCAGCAGTTCCCAGACAGCTTACTACGAGCAGTACTTC. Protein: CASSSQTAYYEQYF.

V usage is TRBV6-5 and J usage is TRBJ2-5; 8 bases agree with TRBD2. After removal of 6 bases from V and 5 bases from J, the junction contained 11 bases not matched to a gene. The germline gives CDR1 MNHEY, CDR2 SVGAGI. The CDR3 length is 15 residues. The CDR3 sequence is CASRPGGGLGETQYF. CDR3 DNA sequence: TGTGCCAGCAGGCCCGGGGGGGGGCTAGGGGAGACCCAGTACTTC.

This chain links TRBV5-6 with TRBJ1-5, with D maybe TRBD1 (5 bases). The germline CDR1 and CDR2 sequences are SGHDT and YYEEEE. The CDR3 loop spans 16 amino acids. The germline V and J ends were trimmed by 0 bases and 6 bases, with 16 bases remaining between them. The DNA for the CDR3 is TGTGCCAGCAGCTTGGAGTCAGGCGGCAGGGTTCAGCCCCAGCATTTT. It yields the protein CASSLESGGRVQPQHF.

The V call is TRBV7-3, the J call TRBJ2-3; 11 bases agree with TRBD2. The CDR3 covers 16 residues. V gave up 4 bases and J gave up 6 bases; unmatched junction bases: 9. Germline CDR1 reads SGHTA; CDR2 reads FQGTGA. The CDR3 nucleotides are TGTGCCAGCAGCTCGAAGTATAGCGGGGGGGCGGATACGCAGTATTTT. The encoded protein is CASSSKYSGGADTQYF.

The rearrangement links TRBV2 to TRBJ2-7; D perhaps matches TRBD2 (6 bases). V was clipped by 7 bases and J by 0 bases, with 16 bases between them. The germline V gene has CDR1 SNHLY and CDR2 FYNNEI. The CDR3 consists of 15 residues. CDR3: CASNPSGVISYEQYF. The CDR3 DNA sequence: TGTGCCAGCAACCCTTCGGGGGTCATCTCCTACGAGCAGTACTTC.

The rearrangement uses TRBV11-2 and TRBJ1-1; 9 bases agree with TRBD1. CDR1 and CDR2 from the germline V gene are SGHAT and FQNNGV. This CDR3 is 13 amino acids long. V lost 3 bases to trimming and J lost 10 bases; unmatched junction nucleotides: 6. The CDR3 loop reads CASSLYPGQGAFF. As DNA, the CDR3 is TGTGCCAGCAGCTTGTATCCGGGACAGGGAGCTTTCTTT.

The chain has TRBV28 and TRBJ2-3; D gene unclear. Trimming took 4 bases from V and 6 from J, leaving 8 bases between them. CDR3 length: 12 amino acids. Germline CDR1 MDHEN, CDR2 SYDVKM. CDR3 sequence reads: CASSSTADTQYF. In DNA form, the CDR3 reads TGTGCCAGCAGTTCCACCGCGGATACGCAGTATTTT.

The chain combines TRBV5-1 with TRBJ2-3; no reliable D call. The V gene lost 0 bases and the J gene lost 2 bases, with 7 bases spanning the gap. Germline-derived CDR1 and CDR2 are SGHRS and YFSETQ. This CDR3 has 14 residues. As DNA, the CDR3 is TGCGCCAGCAGCTTGGACTGGTCCACAGATACGCAGTATTTT. Translation: CASSLDWSTDTQYF. The variable domain in full, completed from reference TRBV5-1 and TRBJ2-3, reads KAGVTQTPRYLIKTRGQQVTLSCSPISGHRSVSWYQQTPGQGLQFLFEYFSETQRNKGNFPGRFSGRQFSNSRSEMNVSTLELGDSALYLCASSLDWSTDTQYFGPGTRLTVL.

The chain links TRBV7-6 to TRBJ2-1; the D gene is possibly TRBD1 (6 bases). This CDR3 region has 16 residues. The V end was cut by 2 bases, the J end by 4 bases, with 15 bases between. CDR1 is SGHVS, CDR2 FNYEAQ, per germline. The CDR3 loop reads CASSLRSRGGYNEQFF. The CDR3 DNA is TGTGCCAGCAGCTTAAGGTCCAGGGGCGGGTACAATGAGCAGTTCTTC.